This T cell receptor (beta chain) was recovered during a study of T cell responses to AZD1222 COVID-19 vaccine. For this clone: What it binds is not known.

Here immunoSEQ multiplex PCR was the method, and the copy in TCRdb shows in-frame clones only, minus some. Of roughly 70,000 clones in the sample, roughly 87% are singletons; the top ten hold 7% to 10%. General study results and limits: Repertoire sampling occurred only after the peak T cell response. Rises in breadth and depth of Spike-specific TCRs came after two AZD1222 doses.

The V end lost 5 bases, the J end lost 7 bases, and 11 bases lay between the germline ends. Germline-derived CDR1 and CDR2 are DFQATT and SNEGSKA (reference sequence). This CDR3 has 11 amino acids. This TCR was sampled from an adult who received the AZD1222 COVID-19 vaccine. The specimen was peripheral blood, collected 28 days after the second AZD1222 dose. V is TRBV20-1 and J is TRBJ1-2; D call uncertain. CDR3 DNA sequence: TGCAGTGCTCCCCATTGGGGTGGCTACACCTTC. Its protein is CSAPHWGGYTF.